One and the same sample provided the 28 T cell receptor beta chains below, sequenced in a study of human T cells and chemical hapten exposure. TCRdb ran MiXCR on the RACE reads and lists one entry per CDR3 protein. Of under 200,000 distinct CDR3 sequences listed, roughly a quarter were seen once; the top ten hold 2.1%. As for time point: patch test 3, about 24 weeks after DPC sensitization. The treatment is: therapeutic diphenylcyclopropenone sensitization with weekly scalp DPC. Specimen: whole blood, collected in connection with sensitization to the hapten diphenylcyclopropenone (DPC). The receptors here all came from a woman aged 18-30 years with alopecia areata. Some clones in this sample may be carry-over from other donors' samples.

DNA of the CDR3: TGTGCCAGCAGCCGGGACTTTAGGGGGGAGACCCAGTACTTC. This encodes CASSRDFRGETQYF. The chain is built from TRBV7-2 and TRBJ2-5, with D perhaps matching TRBD1 or TRBD2 (6 bases each). The CDR3 is 14 amino acids. Germline lookup yields CDR1 SGHTA and CDR2 FQGNSA. The V and J ends lost 5 bases and 5 bases respectively, with 15 bases between them. Variable domain in full (rest from reference TRBV7-2 and TRBJ2-5): GAGVSQSPSNKVTEKGKDVELRCDPISGHTALYWYRQSLGQGLEFLIYFQGNSAPDKSGLPSDRFSAERTGGSVSTLTIQRTQQEDSAVYLCASSRDFRGETQYFGPGTRLLVL.

The chain recombines TRBV5-1 with TRBJ1-2, with D possibly being TRBD1 (6 bases). In germline, CDR1 is SGHRS, CDR2 YFSETQ. Deletions cut 4 bases from V and 0 bases from J, with 7 bases between. CDR3 length equals 13 residues. The CDR3 protein is CASSRGTNYGYTF. The CDR3 coding sequence is TGCGCCAGCAGCAGGGGGACTAACTATGGCTACACCTTC. Drawing the rest from reference TRBV5-1 and TRBJ1-2, the complete variable domain is KAGVTQTPRYLIKTRGQQVTLSCSPISGHRSVSWYQQTPGQGLQFLFEYFSETQRNKGNFPGRFSGRQFSNSRSEMNVSTLELGDSALYLCASSRGTNYGYTFGSGTRLTVV.

This chain connects TRBV14 to TRBJ2-1; D is ambiguous. V lost 1 base and J lost 0, with 10 bases in between. CDR3 size: 16 residues. In germline, CDR1 is SGHDN, CDR2 FVKESK. CDR3 sequence (DNA): TGTGCCAGCAGCCAAGCCGTGGGTAACTCCTACAATGAGCAGTTCTTC. Protein: CASSQAVGNSYNEQFF.

This clonotype was observed a handful of times. V is TRBV5-1 and J is TRBJ2-7; D uncertain. V lost 9 bases and J 1 base, leaving 17 bases between the germline ends. Germline CDR1 is SGHRS and CDR2 is YFSETQ. This CDR3 spans 14 amino acids. The CDR3 DNA reads TGCGCCACCCGGCCCGGGCTTACTTCCTACGAGCAGTACTTC. This translates into CATRPGLTSYEQYF.

V and J are TRBV7-2 and TRBJ1-4; D is unresolved. Looked up from germline, CDR1 is SGHTA and CDR2 is FQGNSA. With 4 bases removed from V and 5 bases from J, the gap between germline ends came to 14 bases. CDR3 size: 15 residues. CDR3: CASSSEGKENEKLFF. The CDR3 bases are TGTGCCAGCAGCTCAGAAGGCAAGGAAAATGAAAAACTGTTTTTT.

The chain uses TRBV29-1 and TRBJ1-2; tentative D call: TRBD1 (6 bases). The CDR3 is 16 residues long. The V end was cut by 1 base, the J end by 3 bases, with 18 bases between. The germline V gene encodes CDR1 SQVTM and CDR2 ANQGSEA. CDR3 sequence reads: CSVEAPGRGSDYGYTF. CDR3 coding DNA: TGCAGCGTTGAAGCTCCGGGTAGGGGGTCCGACTATGGCTACACCTTC.

This clonotype has more than one count but fewer than ten. The chain employs TRBV9 and TRBJ2-5; 7 positions match TRBD2. V shed 0 bases and J 2 bases; nucleotides not matched to a gene: 10. CDR1 SGDLS and CDR2 YYNGEE come from the germline V gene. The CDR3 consists of 17 residues. The CDR3 spells CASSVAEVAGLQETQYF. The CDR3 DNA is TGTGCCAGCAGCGTAGCTGAGGTAGCGGGCTTACAAGAGACCCAGTACTTC.

The V and J genes are TRBV20-1 and TRBJ2-4; TRBD1 aligns across 8 bases. The CDR3 has 13 residues. With V trimmed by 6 bases and J by 3 bases, 4 bases remained unmatched. Germline V gives CDR1 DFQATT, CDR2 SNEGSKA (reference sequence). Written as DNA, the CDR3 is TGCAGTGCCCTGACAGGGGTCAAAAACATTCAGTACTTC. Translation gives CSALTGVKNIQYF.

Here the CDR3 DNA reads TGCAGTGCTAGATTATCTAGCGGGGGGGCCAGGCGAGAGACCCAGTACTTC. The encoded protein is CSARLSSGGARRETQYF. The rearrangement uses TRBV20-1 and TRBJ2-5; 12 bases line up with TRBD2. The V and J ends lost 2 bases and 4 bases, in that order; junction bases with no gene match: 11. Germline V gene lookup returns CDR1 DFQATT and CDR2 SNEGSKA (reference sequence). The CDR3 extends over 17 amino acids.

This clonotype was observed at least ten times. The rearrangement uses TRBV20-1 and TRBJ2-7, with D perhaps TRBD2 (6 bases). Germline V CDR1 and CDR2: DFQATT, SNEGSKA (reference sequence). This CDR3 is 13 amino acids long. Between the trimmed V and J ends, which lost 4 bases and 3 bases, there was a span of 13 bases. The CDR3 reads CSAKRAAVYEQYF. The CDR3 nucleotides read TGCAGTGCTAAGCGGGCTGCTGTCTACGAGCAGTACTTC.

This clonotype showed up just a few times. The chain couples TRBV29-1 to TRBJ1-2, with 9 bases that match TRBD1. In germline, CDR1 is SQVTM, CDR2 ANQGSEA. CDR3 length: 16 amino acids. V lost 1 base and J lost 6; bases outside the gene matches: 12. The CDR3 nucleotides are TGCAGCGTTGAAGGATTTTCGGGACAGGGTTCGGATGGCTACACCTTC. Translated, it gives CSVEGFSGQGSDGYTF.

V usage is TRBV28 and J usage is TRBJ1-4, with a weak D call TRBD1 (6 bases). V lost 11 bases to trimming and J lost 1 base, with 11 bases between them. Germline CDR1 and CDR2: MDHEN and SYDVKM. This CDR3 has 13 residues. The CDR3: CAALDRTNEKLFF. The CDR3 DNA reads as TGTGCCGCCTTGGACAGAACTAATGAAAAACTGTTTTTT.

This rearrangement joins TRBV15 to TRBJ1-2; 7 bases align to TRBD1. From germline, CDR1 is LNHNV and CDR2 YYDKDF (reference sequence). There are 14 residues in the CDR3. The junction had 3 bases not matched to a gene; V was cut back by 5 bases and J by 0 bases. The chain's CDR3 is CATSGGTANYGYTF. Written as DNA, the CDR3 is TGTGCCACCAGCGGAGGGACAGCTAACTATGGCTACACCTTC.

This chain connects TRBV7-2 to TRBJ2-7, with D possibly TRBD1 on 5 matching bases. V lost 7 bases and J lost 4, with 17 bases in between. Germline loops: CDR1 SGHTA, CDR2 FQGNSA. The CDR3 consists of 14 residues. The CDR3 coding sequence is TGTGCCAGCACGGTAGTGCAGGGTAGTTACGAGCAGTACTTC. It is translated as CASTVVQGSYEQYF. Using reference TRBV7-2 and TRBJ2-7 for the parts outside the CDR3, the full variable domain is GAGVSQSPSNKVTEKGKDVELRCDPISGHTALYWYRQSLGQGLEFLIYFQGNSAPDKSGLPSDRFSAERTGGSVSTLTIQRTQQEDSAVYLCASTVVQGSYEQYFGPGTRLTVT.

The rearrangement joins TRBV3-1 to TRBJ2-2; TRBD1 might be the D (7 bases). Between the trimmed V and J ends, which lost 2 bases and 2 bases, there was a span of 9 bases. This CDR3 contains 15 residues. CDR1 LGHDT and CDR2 YNNKEL come from the germline V gene (reference sequence). The DNA for the CDR3 is TGTGCCAGCAGCCAACAGGGGGGAAACACCGGGGAGCTGTTTTTT. This encodes CASSQQGGNTGELFF. The whole variable domain, remainder taken from reference TRBV3-1 and TRBJ2-2, is DTAVSQTPKYLVTQMGNDKSIKCEQNLGHDTMYWYKQDSKKFLKIMFSYNNKELIINETVPNRFSPKSPDKAHLNLHINSLELGDSAVYFCASSQQGGNTGELFFGEGSRLTVL.

This clonotype came up many times. A read error may account for a junction end that differs from germline. The chain couples TRBV7-3 to TRBJ1-1; the match to TRBD1 covers 7 bases. Germline V CDR1 and CDR2: SGHTA, FQGTGA. The CDR3 has 14 residues. CDR3 loop: CASSLTGVETEAFF. For the CDR3, the DNA is TGTGCCAGCAGCCTAACAGGGGTAGAGACTGAAGCTTTCTTT.

The chain links TRBV20-1 to TRBJ2-1; D is ambiguous. The germline gives CDR1 DFQATT, CDR2 SNEGSKA (reference sequence). The CDR3 sequence is 10 residues long. V lost 3 bases, J lost 8 bases, and 5 bases lay in between. CDR3 region: CSASPHEQFF. CDR3 DNA sequence: TGCAGTGCTAGTCCCCATGAGCAGTTCTTC.

The chain is built from TRBV6-2 or TRBV6-3 and TRBJ2-7; no clear D. There are 13 residues in the CDR3. V dropped 7 bases and J dropped 0 bases, with 10 bases sitting between them. Looked up from germline, CDR1 is MNHEY and CDR2 is SVGEGT. CDR3 loop: CASMGSSSYEQYF. The CDR3 nucleotides read TGTGCCAGCATGGGTTCTAGCTCCTACGAGCAGTACTTC.

There are a few counts of this clonotype. The V and J genes are TRBV7-2 and TRBJ1-2, with a possible D match to TRBD1 (5 bases). The ends were cut back, 3 bases at V and 5 bases at J, with 19 bases in the middle. The CDR3 is made up of 16 amino acids. Germline loops: CDR1 SGHTA, CDR2 FQGNSA. This chain's CDR3 is CASSFSRGGTTYGYTF. CDR3 coding DNA: TGTGCCAGCAGCTTTTCGAGGGGCGGTACCACATATGGCTACACCTTC.

Comment on this clonotype: Being one base from a much bigger clone, this may be a read error. The J gene is TRBJ2-7, the V gene TRBV12-3 or TRBV12-4; 10 positions match TRBD2. The CDR3 is made up of 14 amino acids. Trimming took 6 bases from V and 0 from J; bases not matched to a gene: 2. CDR3 amino acids: CASRPSGSSYEQYF. The CDR3, as DNA: TGTGCCAGCAGACCTAGCGGGAGCTCCTACGAGCAGTACTTC.

This sequence joins TRBV7-2 and TRBJ2-1, with D unresolved. There are 12 residues in the CDR3. V was clipped by 8 bases and J by 4 bases, with 9 bases between them. Germline CDR1 SGHTA, CDR2 FQGNSA. CDR3: CASLKMYNEQFF. In DNA, the CDR3 is TGTGCCAGCTTGAAGATGTACAATGAGCAGTTCTTC.

This sequence joins TRBV19 and TRBJ2-1; D gene ambiguous. The CDR3 consists of 13 residues. The germline gives CDR1 LNHDA, CDR2 SQIVND (reference sequence). V was trimmed by 5 bases and J by 5 bases, leaving 10 bases between them. CDR3 sequence (DNA): TGTGCCAGTAGTCTCCAGGCCCACAATGAGCAGTTCTTC. Amino acids: CASSLQAHNEQFF.

The rearrangement links TRBV4-3 to TRBJ2-1, with no clear D. This CDR3 is built from 19 residues. Germline CDR1 reads LGHNA; CDR2 reads YSLEER. Trimming shortened V by 3 bases and J by 0 bases, and 21 bases separated the two germline ends. The DNA of the CDR3 is TGCGCCAGCAGCCAGAGTTTGGTTGGCTTTTCGAGCTCCTACAATGAGCAGTTCTTC. This gives the protein CASSQSLVGFSSSYNEQFF.

The gene calls are TRBV9 and TRBJ1-1, with 9 nucleotides matching TRBD1. From germline, CDR1 is SGDLS and CDR2 YYNGEE. This CDR3 is built from 15 residues. Losses at the gene ends were 0 bases for V and 5 bases for J; bases not matched to a gene: 5. CDR3 amino acids: CASSVGGQGRTEAFF. CDR3 nucleotide sequence: TGTGCCAGCAGCGTAGGCGGACAGGGGAGGACTGAAGCTTTCTTT.

This chain connects TRBV10-3 to TRBJ2-7; D perhaps matches TRBD2 (5 bases). V lost 6 bases and J 3 bases, leaving 18 bases between the germline ends. The V gene's germline CDR1 is ENHRY and CDR2 SYGVKD. The CDR3 runs to 15 residues. CDR3: CAIRERPTKSYEQYF. CDR3 DNA sequence: TGTGCCATCAGGGAAAGGCCGACTAAGAGCTACGAGCAGTACTTC.

This rearrangement joins TRBV18 to TRBJ2-1; 8 nucleotides match TRBD1. This CDR3 region has 13 residues. The germline gives CDR1 KGHSH, CDR2 LQKENI. V trimming: 3 bases; J trimming: 10 bases; junction bases outside the gene matches: 5. The CDR3 sequence: CASSPQGASEQFF. In DNA form, the CDR3 reads TGTGCCAGCTCACCCCAGGGGGCTAGCGAGCAGTTCTTC.

The gene calls are TRBV20-1 and TRBJ2-3; the match to TRBD1 covers 7 bases. From germline, CDR1 is DFQATT and CDR2 SNEGSKA (reference sequence). This CDR3 is built from 14 residues. The V and J ends lost 3 bases and 2 bases, in that order; junction bases with no gene match: 5. The CDR3 protein is CSAREDRITDTQYF. CDR3 nucleotides: TGCAGTGCTAGGGAGGACAGGATCACAGATACGCAGTATTTT.

This clonotype was recorded a few times. This sequence joins TRBV5-1 and TRBJ1-1; no definite D call. CDR3 length: 14 amino acids. CDR1 is SGHRS, CDR2 YFSETQ, per germline. The V end lost 0 bases, the J end lost 4 bases, and 10 bases lay between the germline ends. CDR3 nucleotide sequence: TGCGCCAGCAGCTTGGAGCTCGGGGTCACTGAAGCTTTCTTT. Translating it yields CASSLELGVTEAFF.